The clone carrying this T cell receptor (beta chain) was observed a handful of times. V lost 8 bases to trimming and J lost 6 bases, with 20 bases between them. Looked up from germline, CDR1 is LNHNV and CDR2 is YYDKDF (reference sequence). The CDR3 is 15 amino acids. Patients had received no treatment of any kind before thyroid surgery. These data originate in a study of metastatic and nonmetastatic thyroid tumors. TCRdb reprocessed the PCR reads using MiXCR. This sample yields 35,000 or so clones, of which roughly a sixth are seen a single time; approximately 13% belongs to the top ten. The source material was blood. The receptor was derived from a male donor with papillary thyroid cancer or a benign thyroid nodule (not recorded which). Some clones in this sample may be carry-over from other donors' samples. The rearrangement uses TRBV15 and TRBJ2-1; possibly TRBD1 or TRBD2 for D (5 bases each). CDR3 sequence reads: CATAGTRVTLNEQFF. DNA for the CDR3: TGTGCCACCGCCGGGACCCGGGTCACCCTCAATGAGCAGTTCTTC.